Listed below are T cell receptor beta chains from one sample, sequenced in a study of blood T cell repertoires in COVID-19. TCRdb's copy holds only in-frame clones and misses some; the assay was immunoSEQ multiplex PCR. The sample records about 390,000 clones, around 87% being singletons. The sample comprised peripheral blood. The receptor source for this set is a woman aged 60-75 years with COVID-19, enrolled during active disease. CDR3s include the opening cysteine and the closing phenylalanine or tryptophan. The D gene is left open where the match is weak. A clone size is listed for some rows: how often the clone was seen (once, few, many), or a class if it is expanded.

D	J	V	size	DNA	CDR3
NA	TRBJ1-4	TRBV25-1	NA	TGTGCCAGCAGTGAATATCGCGGGTCTAATGAAAAACTGTTTTTT	CASSEYRGSNEKLFF
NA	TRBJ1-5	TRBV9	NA	TGTGCCAGCAGCGTAGAAGGTGGAGGTCAGCCCCAGCATTTT	CASSVEGGGQPQHF
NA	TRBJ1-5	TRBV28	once	TGTGCCAGCAGTTTCCCCATCAGGGTTCAGCCCCAGCATTTT	CASSFPIRVQPQHF
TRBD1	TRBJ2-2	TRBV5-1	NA	TGCGCCAGCAGCTTAACCGGGACAGCGAACACCGGGGAGCTGTTTTTT	CASSLTGTANTGELFF
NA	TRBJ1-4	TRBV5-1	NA	TGCGCCAGCAGCTTTACCGGGGGGCGGGGTGAAAAACTGTTTTTT	CASSFTGGRGEKLFF
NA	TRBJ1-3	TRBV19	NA	TGTGCCAGTTGGACTATAGGCTCTGGAAACACCATATATTTT	CASWTIGSGNTIYF
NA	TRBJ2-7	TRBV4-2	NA	TGTGCCAGCAGCCAAGAGAGCGTGCAGTACTTC	CASSQESVQYF
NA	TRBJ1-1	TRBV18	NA	TGTGCCAGCTCATTTGACAGTTTGAACACTGAAGCTTTCTTT	CASSFDSLNTEAFF
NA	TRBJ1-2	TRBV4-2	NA	TGTGCCAGCAGCCAACATACCGGGAGGGATAATGGCTACACCTTC	CASSQHTGRDNGYTF
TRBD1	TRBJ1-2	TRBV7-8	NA	TGTGCCAGCAGCCAAAGGGACAGCCCTTACTACTATGGCTACACCTTC	CASSQRDSPYYYGYTF
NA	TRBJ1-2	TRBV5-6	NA	TGTGCCAGCAGCTTGCCCGTCAACTATGGCTACACCTTC	CASSLPVNYGYTF
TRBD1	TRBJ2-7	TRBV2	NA	TGTGCCACCAGGAACTCAAAAACAGGGGGCGGCGAGCAGTACTTC	CATRNSKTGGGEQYF
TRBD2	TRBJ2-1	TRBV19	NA	TGTGCCAGTAACGTGACTAGCGGGGAGAAGGGGGAGCAGTTCTTC	CASNVTSGEKGEQFF
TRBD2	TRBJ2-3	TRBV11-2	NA	TGTGCCAGCAGCGAATACTTTAGCGGGGCCGGCCCCGATACGCAGTATTTT	CASSEYFSGAGPDTQYF
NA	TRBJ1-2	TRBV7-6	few	TGTGCCAGCAGTCCAAATCTGGACAGTAACTATGGCTACACCTTC	CASSPNLDSNYGYTF
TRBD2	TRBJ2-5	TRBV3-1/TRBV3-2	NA	TGTGCCAGCAGCCAAGGGCGACTAGCGGGGGTGATAAAAGAGACCCAGTACTTC	CASSQGRLAGVIKETQYF
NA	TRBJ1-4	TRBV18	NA	TGTGCCAGCTCACCACCGTCCGCCGGGGTGGAAAAACTGTTTTTT	CASSPPSAGVEKLFF
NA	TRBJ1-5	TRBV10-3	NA	TGTGCCATCAGTGACGCGGGACTCAGCAATCAGCCCCAGCATTTT	CAISDAGLSNQPQHF
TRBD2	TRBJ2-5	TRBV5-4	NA	TGTGCCAGCAGCTGGCGGGGGGGCGGGGAGGAGACCCAGTACTTC	CASSWRGGGEETQYF
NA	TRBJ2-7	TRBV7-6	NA	TGTGCCAGCAGCTTAGACGGGGAAAGCTCCTACGAGCAGTACTTC	CASSLDGESSYEQYF
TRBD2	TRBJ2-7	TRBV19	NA	TGTGCCAGTAGTTGGCGGGGGAACGAGCAGTACTTC	CASSWRGNEQYF
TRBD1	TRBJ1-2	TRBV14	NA	TGTGCCAGCAGCCAAAGACAGGGCGGGGGCTACACCTTC	CASSQRQGGGYTF
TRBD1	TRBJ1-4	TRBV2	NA	TGTGCCAGCAGTGGTCAGGGGGGACCTAATGAAAAACTGTTTTTT	CASSGQGGPNEKLFF
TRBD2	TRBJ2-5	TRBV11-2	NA	TGTGCCAGCAGCTTGGGCACCGGGACTAGCGTAGAGACCCAGTACTTC	CASSLGTGTSVETQYF
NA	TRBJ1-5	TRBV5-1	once	TGCGCCAGCAGCCTTGAAGCAGGGAATAGCAATCAGCCCCAGCATTTT	CASSLEAGNSNQPQHF
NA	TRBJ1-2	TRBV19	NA	TGTGCCAGTAGCCCGACTCCGAACTATGGCTACACCTTC	CASSPTPNYGYTF
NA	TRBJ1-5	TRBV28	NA	TGTGCCAGCAGTCCTCGGGTCGAGCCCCAGCATTTT	CASSPRVEPQHF
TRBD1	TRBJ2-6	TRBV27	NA	TGTGCCAGCAGTCCCAGACAGGGGAGGACTGGGGCCAACGTCCTGACTTTC	CASSPRQGRTGANVLTF
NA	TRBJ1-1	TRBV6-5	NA	TGTGCCAGCAGACGGGACGGGACAACTGAAGCTTTCTTT	CASRRDGTTEAFF
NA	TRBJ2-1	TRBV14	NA	TGTGCCAGCAGCCATTTCAATAGGGGCAATGAGCAGTTCTTC	CASSHFNRGNEQFF
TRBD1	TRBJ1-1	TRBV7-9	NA	TGTGCCAGCAGCTTGAACAGGGGAGTCACTGAAGCTTTCTTT	CASSLNRGVTEAFF
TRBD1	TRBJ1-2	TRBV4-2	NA	TGTGCCAGCAGCCAAGATTCGGCAGGGGGTGCCTATGGCTACACCTTC	CASSQDSAGGAYGYTF
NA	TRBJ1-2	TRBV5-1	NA	TGCGCCAGCAGTGTTCCCCCCGCCCACCTCTCGAGGGATGGCTACACCTTC	CASSVPPAHLSRDGYTF
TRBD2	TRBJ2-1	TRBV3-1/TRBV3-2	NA	TGTGCCAGCAAGCATACCGGGACTAGCGGGGGGAACTCCTACAATGAGCAGTTCTTC	CASKHTGTSGGNSYNEQFF
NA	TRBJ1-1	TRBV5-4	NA	TGTGCCAGCAGCGCCTCCGCGGCAGCGAACACTGAAGCTTTCTTT	CASSASAAANTEAFF
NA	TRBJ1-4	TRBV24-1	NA	TGTGCCACCAGTGATTCGGGATATGAAAAACTGTTTTTT	CATSDSGYEKLFF
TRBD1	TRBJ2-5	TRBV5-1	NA	TGCGCCAGCAGCCGGGACAGATACGAGACCCAGTACTTC	CASSRDRYETQYF
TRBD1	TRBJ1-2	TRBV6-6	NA	TGTGCCAGCAGATCTTCGGGACAGACTAACTATGGCTACACCTTC	CASRSSGQTNYGYTF
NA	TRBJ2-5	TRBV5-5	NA	TGTGCCAGCAGCTCCTTTACAGGGCAGGCAGAGACCCAGTACTTC	CASSSFTGQAETQYF
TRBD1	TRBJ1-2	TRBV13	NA	TGTGCCAGCAGCTCTTTTGGACAGGGGCTCGCGGGGGGCTACACCTTC	CASSSFGQGLAGGYTF
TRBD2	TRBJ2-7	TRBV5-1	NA	TGCGCCAGCAGCTCTGGGACTAGCGGGGGGGCTCTCGAGCAGTACTTC	CASSSGTSGGALEQYF
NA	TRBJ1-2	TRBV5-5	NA	TGTGCCAGCAGCCCGGACAACTGGGGCTATGGCTACACCTTC	CASSPDNWGYGYTF
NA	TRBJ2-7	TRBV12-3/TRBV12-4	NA	TGTGCCAGCAGCCGGGACAAGCCCTACGAGCAGTACTTC	CASSRDKPYEQYF